The present T cell receptor (beta chain) was sequenced within a study of blood T cells in healthy people across ages. Through a sample-barcoded 5' primer and a J-beta primer mix, a second PCR was run for about 6 to 12 cycles. TCRdb re-derived calls from the 5' RACE reads in MiXCR, one entry per CDR3 protein. The sample shows approximately 960,000 distinct CDR3 sequences, almost 30% of them seen only once. Germline V lookup: CDR1 SQVTM, CDR2 ANQGSEA. Trimming cost V 7 bases and J 6 bases, with 13 bases left between them. This CDR3 spans 12 amino acids. These records were also assigned to another study, of T cells of mothers and their children.

The chain links TRBV29-1 to TRBJ2-1; D is perhaps TRBD2 (7 bases). This sequence originates from a woman between 40 and 55 years old in good health. The sample comprised blood. In nucleotides, the CDR3 is TGCAGCGGTGTAGGGGGGGCCAATGAGCAGTTCTTC. It codes for CSGVGGANEQFF.